This is a list of T cell receptor beta chains from one sample in a study of T cells in Graves' hyperthyroidism and ophthalmopathy. In TCRdb, the multiplex PCR reads were re-called with MiXCR into one record per CDR3 protein. This repertoire shows around 280,000 distinct CDR3 sequences, roughly 14% found once; its top ten account for almost 8%. The sequenced sample was blood. The receptors shown here come from a woman in her thirties with Graves' hyperthyroidism that later progressed to Graves' ophthalmopathy. Both conserved end residues are trimmed from each CDR3.

>TRBV28|TRBJ2-4
ASRAHWDIQY
>TRBV3-1|TRBJ2-1
ASSQDLGTGPNEQF
>TRBV6-5|TRBJ2-2
ASSLRASDTGELF
>TRBV12-3/TRBV12-4|TRBJ1-3
ASSFGDYSGNTIY
>TRBV29-1|TRBJ1-1
SVERDGSEAF
>TRBV2|TRBJ2-5
ASRPIGQGQETQY
>TRBV7-9|TRBJ2-7
ASSLEVRRQQY
>TRBV27|TRBJ2-1
ASDIAGTSGYNEQF
>TRBV28|TRBJ2-7
ASRPPPTHEQY
>TRBV29-1|TRBJ1-2
SVEVIDGWHGYT
>TRBV3-1|TRBJ1-3
ASSQRDMGGSSGNTIY
>TRBV9|TRBJ2-2
ASSLGTSVNTGELF
>TRBV12-3/TRBV12-4|TRBJ2-5
ASSLRRGETQY
>TRBV11-2|TRBJ1-4
ASSFDLGEKLF
>TRBV6-2/TRBV6-3|TRBJ2-2
ASSSGLAGYTGELF
>TRBV7-2|TRBJ2-1
ASSLNVIRNEQF
>TRBV6-2/TRBV6-3|TRBJ2-5
ASSYSMRPGTQY
>TRBV7-2|TRBJ2-3
ASSLSELTTQY
>TRBV19|TRBJ2-3
ASSMPGAADTQY
>TRBV28|TRBJ2-7
ASTGGRPSYEQY
>TRBV19|TRBJ2-3
ASSISHASTDTQY
>TRBV28|TRBJ2-2
ASRWGTNTGELF
>TRBV7-9|TRBJ2-7
ASNPGGDEQY
>TRBV9|TRBJ2-7
ASSLTTSGSEQY
>TRBV5-6|TRBJ2-5
ASSLVTLTRLMGWETQY
>TRBV18|TRBJ1-6
ASSPSPALGRNSPLH
>TRBV5-1|TRBJ1-4
ASSLAGSTNEKLF
>TRBV4-3|TRBJ2-7
ASSPAGTSRHEQY
>TRBV5-1|TRBJ2-1
ASSLRLAWDEQF
>TRBV4-1|TRBJ2-7
ASSQDESSYEQY
>TRBV20-1|TRBJ2-1
SARWVSGGEF
>TRBV6-1|TRBJ1-1
ASSKGSTEAF
>TRBV7-9|TRBJ2-1
ASARGSYNEQF
>TRBV6-2/TRBV6-3|TRBJ1-2
ASSVGGETSGYT
>TRBV12-3/TRBV12-4|TRBJ1-6
ASSLSRGEGSPLH
>TRBV18|TRBJ2-1
ASSPLPSGTGVSEQF
>TRBV12-3/TRBV12-4|TRBJ1-2
ASKTGLDYGYT
>TRBV3-1|TRBJ1-3
ASSTRGQGNTIY
>TRBV10-3|TRBJ1-6
AISPGQGTPLH
>TRBV28|TRBJ2-7
ASSSVGAGGPNYEQY
>TRBV6-5|TRBJ2-3
ASSYSSATDTQY
>TRBV19|TRBJ2-1
ASSARTGASGGEQF
>TRBV27|TRBJ1-5
ASSFSGGGPQH
>TRBV4-3|TRBJ1-1
ASSQDRAGPEAF
>TRBV9|TRBJ1-1
ASSVGTGTKAF
>TRBV29-1|TRBJ2-3
SVVRDSTDTQY
>TRBV7-2|TRBJ1-2
ASSLGEGGYT
>TRBV3-1|TRBJ2-5
ASSLPLDTETQY